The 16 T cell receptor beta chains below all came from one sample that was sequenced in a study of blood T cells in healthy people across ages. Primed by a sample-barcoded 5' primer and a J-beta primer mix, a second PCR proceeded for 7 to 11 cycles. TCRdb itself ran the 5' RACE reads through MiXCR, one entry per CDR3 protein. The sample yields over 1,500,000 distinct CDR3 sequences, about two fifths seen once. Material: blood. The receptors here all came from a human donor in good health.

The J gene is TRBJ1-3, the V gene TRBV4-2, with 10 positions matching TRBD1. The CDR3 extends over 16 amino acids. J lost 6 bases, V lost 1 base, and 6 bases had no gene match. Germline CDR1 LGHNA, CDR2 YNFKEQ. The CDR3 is CASSQAPGTGVNTIYF. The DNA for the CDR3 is TGTGCCAGCAGCCAAGCCCCCGGGACAGGGGTAAACACCATATATTTT.

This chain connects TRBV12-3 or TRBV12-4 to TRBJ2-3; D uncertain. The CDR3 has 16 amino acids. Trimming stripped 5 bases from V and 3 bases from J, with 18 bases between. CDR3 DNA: TGTGCCAGCAGTCCTCCGAGGAGTCCGAGTACAGATACGCAGTATTTT. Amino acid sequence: CASSPPRSPSTDTQYF.

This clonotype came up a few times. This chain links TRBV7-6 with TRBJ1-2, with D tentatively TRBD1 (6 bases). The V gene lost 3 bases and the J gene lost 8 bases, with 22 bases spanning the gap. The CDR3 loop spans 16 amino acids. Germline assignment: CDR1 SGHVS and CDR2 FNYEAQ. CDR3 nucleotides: TGTGCCAGCAGCTTGTTCCAAGACAGGAACCGGGGGGGCTACACCTTC. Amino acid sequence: CASSLFQDRNRGGYTF.

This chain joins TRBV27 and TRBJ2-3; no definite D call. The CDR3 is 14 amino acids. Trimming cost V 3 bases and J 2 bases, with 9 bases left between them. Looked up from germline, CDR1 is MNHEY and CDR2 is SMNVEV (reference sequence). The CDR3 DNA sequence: TGTGCCAGCAGTTTCTATGACGCCACAGATACGCAGTATTTT. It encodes CASSFYDATDTQYF.

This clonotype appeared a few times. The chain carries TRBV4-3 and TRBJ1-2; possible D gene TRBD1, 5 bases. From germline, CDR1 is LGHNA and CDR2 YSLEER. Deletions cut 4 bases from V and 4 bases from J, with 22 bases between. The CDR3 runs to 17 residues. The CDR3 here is CASSPEWGSVPLYGYTF. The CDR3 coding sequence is TGCGCCAGCAGCCCGGAGTGGGGCTCCGTACCCCTCTATGGCTACACCTTC.

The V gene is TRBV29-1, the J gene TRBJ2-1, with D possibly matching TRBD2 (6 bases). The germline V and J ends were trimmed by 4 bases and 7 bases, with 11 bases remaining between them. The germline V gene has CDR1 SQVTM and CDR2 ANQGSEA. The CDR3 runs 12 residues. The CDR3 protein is CSVAKGGNEQFF. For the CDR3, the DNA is TGCAGCGTTGCAAAGGGAGGAAATGAGCAGTTCTTC.

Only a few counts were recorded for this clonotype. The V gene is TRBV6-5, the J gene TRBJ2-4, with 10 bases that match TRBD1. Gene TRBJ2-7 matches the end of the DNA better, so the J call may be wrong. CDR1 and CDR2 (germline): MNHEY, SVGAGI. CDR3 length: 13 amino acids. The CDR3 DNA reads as TGTGCCAGCAGACCCGGGACAGGGGTCGAGCAGTACTTC. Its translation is CASRPGTGVEQYF.

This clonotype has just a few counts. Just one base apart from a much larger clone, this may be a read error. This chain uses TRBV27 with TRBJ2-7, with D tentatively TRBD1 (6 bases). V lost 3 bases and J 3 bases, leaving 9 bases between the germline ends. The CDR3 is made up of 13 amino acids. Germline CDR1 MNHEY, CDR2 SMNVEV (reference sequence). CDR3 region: CASSFGQCYEQYF. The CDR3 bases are TGTGCCAGCAGTTTTGGACAGTGCTACGAGCAGTACTTC.

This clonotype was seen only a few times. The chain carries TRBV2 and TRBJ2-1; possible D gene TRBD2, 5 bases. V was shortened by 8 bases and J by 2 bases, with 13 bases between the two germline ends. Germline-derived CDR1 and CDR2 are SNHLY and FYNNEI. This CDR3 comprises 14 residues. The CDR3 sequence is CASQRWVTYNEQFF. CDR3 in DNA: TGTGCCAGCCAGCGGTGGGTTACCTACAATGAGCAGTTCTTC.

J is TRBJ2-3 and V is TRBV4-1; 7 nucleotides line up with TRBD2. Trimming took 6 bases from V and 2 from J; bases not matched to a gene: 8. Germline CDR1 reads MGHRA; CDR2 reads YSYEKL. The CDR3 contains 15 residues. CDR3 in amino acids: CASRRTRTSTDTQYF. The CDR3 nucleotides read TGCGCCAGCAGACGGACTAGGACGTCCACAGATACGCAGTATTTT.

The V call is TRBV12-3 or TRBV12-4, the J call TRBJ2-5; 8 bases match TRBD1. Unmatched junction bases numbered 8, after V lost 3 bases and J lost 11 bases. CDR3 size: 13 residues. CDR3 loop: CASSFQGAWEQYF. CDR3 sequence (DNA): TGTGCCAGCAGTTTCCAGGGGGCATGGGAGCAGTACTTC.

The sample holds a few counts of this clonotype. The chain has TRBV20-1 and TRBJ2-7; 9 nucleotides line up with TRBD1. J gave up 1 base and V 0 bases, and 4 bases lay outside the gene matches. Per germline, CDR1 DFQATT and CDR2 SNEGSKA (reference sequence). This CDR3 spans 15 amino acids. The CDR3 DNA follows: TGCAGTGCTAGAGATGGCGACAGGGGGTCCTACGAGCAGTACTTC. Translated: CSARDGDRGSYEQYF.

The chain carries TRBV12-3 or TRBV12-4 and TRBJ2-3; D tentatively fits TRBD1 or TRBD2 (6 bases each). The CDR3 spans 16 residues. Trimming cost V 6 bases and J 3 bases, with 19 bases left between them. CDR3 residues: CASSTLIGGGTDTQYF. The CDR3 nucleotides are TGTGCCAGCAGCACGCTGATAGGAGGGGGAACAGATACGCAGTATTTT.

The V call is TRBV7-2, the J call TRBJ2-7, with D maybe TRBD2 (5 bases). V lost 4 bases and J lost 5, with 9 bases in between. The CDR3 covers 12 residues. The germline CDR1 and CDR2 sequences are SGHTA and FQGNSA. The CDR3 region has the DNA TGTGCCAGCAGCTGGAGGTTGAACGAGCAGTACTTC. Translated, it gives CASSWRLNEQYF.

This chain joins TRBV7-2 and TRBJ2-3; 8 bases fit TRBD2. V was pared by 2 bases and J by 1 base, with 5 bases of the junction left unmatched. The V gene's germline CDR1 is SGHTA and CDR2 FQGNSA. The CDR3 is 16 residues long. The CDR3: CASSLSSGFRTDTQYF. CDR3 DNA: TGTGCCAGCAGCTTATCTAGCGGGTTTCGCACAGATACGCAGTATTTT.

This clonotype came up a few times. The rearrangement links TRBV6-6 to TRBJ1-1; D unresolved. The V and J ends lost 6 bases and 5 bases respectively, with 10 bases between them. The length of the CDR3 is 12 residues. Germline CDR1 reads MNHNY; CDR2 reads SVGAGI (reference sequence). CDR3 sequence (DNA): TGTGCCAGCAGCCCTTTCGGGACTGAAGCTTTCTTT. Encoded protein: CASSPFGTEAFF.